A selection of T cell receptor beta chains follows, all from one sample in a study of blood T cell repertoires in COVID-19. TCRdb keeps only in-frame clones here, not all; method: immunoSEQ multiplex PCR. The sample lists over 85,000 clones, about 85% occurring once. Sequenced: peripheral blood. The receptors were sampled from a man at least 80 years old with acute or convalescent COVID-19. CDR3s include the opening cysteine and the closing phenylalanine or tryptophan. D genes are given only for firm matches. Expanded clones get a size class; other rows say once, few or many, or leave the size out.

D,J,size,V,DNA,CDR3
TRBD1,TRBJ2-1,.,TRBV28,TGTGCCAGCAGGCGACAGGGGTGGAATGAGCAGTTCTTC,CASRRQGWNEQFF
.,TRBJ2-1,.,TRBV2,TGTGCCAGCAGTGGCGGCTCCTACAATGAGCAGTTCTTC,CASSGGSYNEQFF
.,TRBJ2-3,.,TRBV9,TGTGCCAGCAGCGCTAGACTAGGCCTTAGCACAGATACGCAGTATTTT,CASSARLGLSTDTQYF
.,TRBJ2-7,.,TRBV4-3,TGCGCCAGCAGCCCCGGGACTCCATACTCCTACGAGCAGTACTTC,CASSPGTPYSYEQYF
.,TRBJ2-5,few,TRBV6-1,TGTGCCAGCAGTGAAGGTCCAGTCCAAGAGACCCAGTACTTC,CASSEGPVQETQYF
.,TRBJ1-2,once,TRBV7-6,TGTGCCAGCAGCTCCGGACAGACGGGTTGGTCGGGCTACACCTTC,CASSSGQTGWSGYTF
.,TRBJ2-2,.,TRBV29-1,TGCAGCGTTGGGAAGCTGAGGAGTGGCGGGGAGCTGTTTTTT,CSVGKLRSGGELFF
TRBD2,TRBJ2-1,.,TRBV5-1,TGCGCCAGCAGCTTACTAGCGGGAGAGGATGAGCAGTTCTTC,CASSLLAGEDEQFF
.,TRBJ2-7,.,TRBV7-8,TGTGCCAGCAGCTCAAGCCATGGGGGGGGCCCCACCTACGAGCAGTACTTC,CASSSSHGGGPTYEQYF
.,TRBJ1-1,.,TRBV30,TGTGCCTGGAGGACCCCCGGCAGGGACACTGAAGCTTTCTTT,CAWRTPGRDTEAFF
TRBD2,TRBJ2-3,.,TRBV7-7,TGTGCTAGCAGCGTACTAGCGGGCAGCACAGATACGCAGTATTTT,CASSVLAGSTDTQYF
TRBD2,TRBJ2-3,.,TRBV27,TGTGCCAGCAGTTTTCCGGCGGGAGGCACAGATACGCAGTATTTT,CASSFPAGGTDTQYF
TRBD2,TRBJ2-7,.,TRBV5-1,TGCGCCAGCAGCACAAGCGGGAGTTTGTCCTACGAGCAGTACTTC,CASSTSGSLSYEQYF
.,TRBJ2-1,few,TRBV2,TGTGCCAGCAGTGAGGGGCCCAATGAGCAGTTCTTC,CASSEGPNEQFF
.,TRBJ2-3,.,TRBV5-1,TGCGCCAGCAGCTTGGCCGCTAGCGCAGATACGCAGTATTTT,CASSLAASADTQYF